A single sample gave rise to the 21 T cell receptor beta chains below, sequenced in a study of blood T cell repertoires in COVID-19. The table came from immunoSEQ multiplex PCR; TCRdb's copy has only in-frame clones and leaves some out. The table records around 250,000 clones, approximately 80% of them present only once. Sequenced input: peripheral blood. The receptors were gathered from a woman aged 18-30 years with acute or convalescent COVID-19.

This clone occurred a few times. This chain connects TRBV21-1 to TRBJ1-2; the table's D call, TRBD1, has no DNA check behind it. TRBV21-1 is flagged as a pseudogene. The CDR3 runs to 14 residues. The CDR3 sequence is CASSKDGAVYGYTF. Here the CDR3 DNA reads TGTGCCAGCAGCAAAGATGGGGCGGTCTATGGCTACACCTTC.

The rearrangement uses TRBV5-1 and TRBJ1-3; D might be TRBD1 (6 bases). V was shortened by 0 bases and J by 2 bases, with 9 bases between the two germline ends. This CDR3 comprises 15 residues. CDR1 and CDR2 (germline): SGHRS, YFSETQ. CDR3 sequence (DNA): TGCGCCAGCAGCTTGGCGGCAGGGGCTGGAAACACCATATATTTT. Encoded protein: CASSLAAGAGNTIYF.

This rearrangement joins TRBV24-1 to TRBJ2-1, with TRBD1 matching 7 bases. This CDR3 has 12 amino acids. CDR1 is KGHDR, CDR2 SFDVKD, per germline. J gave up 13 bases and V 2 bases, and 4 bases lay outside the gene matches. CDR3 nucleotide sequence: TGTGCCACCAGTGATTCAGACAGGGCCCAGTTCTTC. It is translated as CATSDSDRAQFF.

The J gene is TRBJ2-5, the V gene TRBV7-9; 11 bases agree with TRBD2. Germline values: CDR1 SEHNR, CDR2 FQNEAQ (reference sequence). The CDR3 loop spans 15 amino acids. J gave up 2 bases and V 5 bases, and 4 bases lay outside the gene matches. The CDR3 sequence is CASSQGLAAQETQYF. CDR3 bases: TGTGCCAGCAGCCAGGGACTAGCGGCTCAAGAGACCCAGTACTTC.

The chain uses TRBV5-1 and TRBJ1-1, with a weak D call TRBD1 (6 bases). Germline values: CDR1 SGHRS, CDR2 YFSETQ. Between the trimmed V and J ends, which lost 4 bases and 6 bases, there was a span of 13 bases. This CDR3 has 13 amino acids. The CDR3: CASSPTGGSEAFF. The CDR3 DNA sequence: TGCGCCAGCAGCCCGACGGGGGGCTCTGAAGCTTTCTTT.

The rearrangement uses TRBV2 and TRBJ1-3, with D possibly being TRBD1 (5 bases). V was clipped by 7 bases and J by 1 base, with 11 bases between them. CDR1 is SNHLY, CDR2 FYNNEI, per germline. The CDR3 is made up of 14 amino acids. Written as DNA, the CDR3 is TGTGCCAGCATCTCAGGGCTTTCTGGAAACACCATATATTTT. Translating it yields CASISGLSGNTIYF.

This clone has a count of ten or more. V is TRBV10-1 and J is TRBJ2-2, with 7 bases lining up with TRBD1. Trimming removed 0 bases from V and 5 bases from J; junction bases left unmatched: 3. Germline V gene data show CDR1 as WNHNN and CDR2 as SYGVQD (reference sequence). This CDR3 comprises 15 residues. The chain's CDR3 is CASSESTGLTGELFF. CDR3 in DNA: TGCGCCAGCAGTGAGTCGACAGGGCTAACCGGGGAGCTGTTTTTT.

The chain couples TRBV18 to TRBJ1-1; TRBD1 might be the D (5 bases). V was cut by 3 bases and J by 1 base, with 9 bases left in between. This CDR3 contains 14 residues. Per the germline V gene, CDR1 is KGHSH and CDR2 is LQKENI. DNA of the CDR3: TGTGCCAGCTCACCCTGGGGCAGGAACACTGAAGCTTTCTTT. Its translation is CASSPWGRNTEAFF.

V is TRBV18 and J is TRBJ2-7, with D possibly matching TRBD1 (5 bases). With 0 bases removed from V and 7 bases from J, the gap between germline ends came to 19 bases. Germline CDR1 reads KGHSH; CDR2 reads LQKENI. The CDR3 consists of 16 residues. The CDR3 reads CASSPPSSGSGWEQYF. CDR3 nucleotides: TGTGCCAGCTCACCACCATCGTCAGGGTCAGGCTGGGAGCAGTACTTC.

The chain employs TRBV19 and TRBJ2-7; the match to TRBD2 covers 11 bases. The CDR3 consists of 15 residues. The V and J ends lost 6 bases and 0 bases, in that order; junction bases with no gene match: 4. From germline, CDR1 is LNHDA and CDR2 SQIVND (reference sequence). The DNA for the CDR3 is TGTGCCAGTAGGCATCTAGCGGGAGGCTCCTACGAGCAGTACTTC. Translating gives CASRHLAGGSYEQYF.

The gene calls are TRBV9 and TRBJ1-2; D gene unclear. Germline V gives CDR1 SGDLS, CDR2 YYNGEE. The V and J ends lost 4 bases and 8 bases respectively, with 18 bases between them. The length of the CDR3 is 14 residues. The CDR3 here is CASSPSMRERGYTF. CDR3 sequence (DNA): TGTGCCAGCAGCCCTAGTATGAGGGAGAGAGGCTACACCTTC.

V and J are TRBV6-6 and TRBJ2-1; possible D gene TRBD1, 6 bases. With 5 bases removed from V and 0 bases from J, the gap between germline ends came to 17 bases. CDR1 is MNHNY, CDR2 SVGAGI, per germline (reference sequence). The CDR3 runs 17 residues. CDR3: CASSPGTPEGSYNEQFF. CDR3 coding DNA: TGTGCCAGCAGTCCCGGGACACCTGAGGGCTCCTACAATGAGCAGTTCTTC.

J is TRBJ2-1 and V is TRBV6-2 or TRBV6-3; 9 nucleotides agree with TRBD2. Per the germline V gene, CDR1 is MNHEY and CDR2 is SVGEGT. After removal of 0 bases from V and 4 bases from J, the junction contained 19 bases not matched to a gene. This CDR3 is 21 amino acids long. The CDR3 reads CASSYSIVAGERKGGYNEQFF. The CDR3 nucleotides are TGTGCCAGCAGTTACTCGATCGTAGCGGGAGAGAGAAAAGGGGGATACAATGAGCAGTTCTTC.

V gene TRBV28 combines with J gene TRBJ2-2, with 7 bases that match TRBD1. The CDR3 is made up of 14 amino acids. V trimming: 5 bases; J trimming: 2 bases; junction bases outside the gene matches: 2. CDR1 is MDHEN, CDR2 SYDVKM, per germline. The CDR3 DNA is TGTGCCAGCAGTCGGACAGGAAACACCGGGGAGCTGTTTTTT. It translates to CASSRTGNTGELFF.

This chain uses TRBV12-3 or TRBV12-4 with TRBJ1-2; 7 nucleotides match TRBD1. This CDR3 is built from 13 residues. The ends lost 6 bases at V and 2 bases at J; junction bases unmatched: 3. The chain's CDR3 is CASRRGQNYGYTF. The CDR3 DNA reads TGTGCCAGCAGGCGGGGACAGAACTATGGCTACACCTTC.

This clone showed up just once. The chain carries TRBV27 and TRBJ1-4; TRBD1 aligns across 9 bases. V dropped 2 bases and J dropped 8; count of bases not matched to a gene: 6. The germline V gene encodes CDR1 MNHEY and CDR2 SMNVEV (reference sequence). This CDR3 has 15 residues. CDR3 protein: CASSLMGQGQEKLFF. The CDR3 region has the DNA TGTGCCAGCAGTTTAATGGGACAGGGACAAGAAAAACTGTTTTTT.

The rearrangement links TRBV6-5 to TRBJ1-2; D might be TRBD1 (6 bases). The V end was cut by 6 bases, the J end by 6 bases, with 17 bases between. From germline, CDR1 is MNHEY and CDR2 SVGAGI. The CDR3 length is 14 residues. CDR3 amino acids: CASSSQGIVDGYTF. In DNA, the CDR3 is TGTGCCAGCAGCTCACAGGGAATAGTTGATGGCTACACCTTC.

The V call is TRBV9, the J call TRBJ1-2; tentatively, D is TRBD1 (5 bases). Looked up from germline, CDR1 is SGDLS and CDR2 is YYNGEE. Deletions cut 4 bases from V and 0 bases from J, with 16 bases between. The length of the CDR3 is 16 residues. CDR3 nucleotide sequence: TGTGCCAGCAGCTCCAACCCACTGACAGCTAACTATGGCTACACCTTC. Amino acids: CASSSNPLTANYGYTF.

The chain joins TRBV7-6 to TRBJ1-4; D not certain. CDR1 and CDR2 (germline): SGHVS, FNYEAQ. CDR3 length: 16 residues. The V gene lost 5 bases and the J gene lost 0 bases, with 13 bases spanning the gap. Here the CDR3 reads CASSPAATPTNEKLFF. CDR3 sequence (DNA): TGTGCCAGCAGCCCCGCAGCGACTCCAACTAATGAAAAACTGTTTTTT.

The J gene is TRBJ1-2, the V gene TRBV4-3; 7 positions match TRBD1. Per the germline V gene, CDR1 is LGHNA and CDR2 is YSLEER. The CDR3 extends over 19 amino acids. The ends lost 2 bases at V and 4 bases at J; junction bases unmatched: 19. CDR3 protein: CASSQSTPGTDTSSYGYTF. The CDR3 region has the DNA TGCGCCAGCAGCCAATCGACACCAGGGACAGATACCTCTAGCTATGGCTACACCTTC.

This clone was observed a single time. This CDR3 is also generated by other DNA sequences in the sample. The genes are TRBV6-5 and TRBJ2-3; D unresolved. V was clipped by 0 bases and J by 0 bases, with 4 bases between them. The CDR3 contains 14 residues. The germline CDR1 and CDR2 sequences are MNHEY and SVGAGI. The CDR3 region has the DNA TGTGCCAGCAGTTACTCTGGCAGCACAGATACGCAGTATTTT. Translating gives CASSYSGSTDTQYF.